This T cell receptor (beta chain) was documented in a study of blood T cell repertoires in COVID-19. About the research overall: The analysed material was cDNA or gDNA that came from T cells, B-cell-depleted T cells, or PBMCs.

As originally analysed: Reference gene primers were amplified, and this amplification served to estimate nucleated cell counts. Method: immunoSEQ multiplex PCR; TCRdb's copy keeps in-frame clones and lacks some. The V and J calls and clone size are taken from that table; D and trimming were inferred from the DNA. The sample has some 260,000 clones, around four fifths seen once. Which cohort a participant joined came from the clinical history participants gave. The CDR3 sequence is 15 residues long. The J segment lost 3 bases and the V segment lost 6 bases, leaving 7 bases of the junction unmatched. Germline CDR1 MNHEY, CDR2 SVGAGI.

This sequence originates from a man under 40 with acute COVID-19. This chain uses TRBV6-5 with TRBJ1-5; 8 bases match TRBD1. The sequencing input was PBMCs or T cells enriched from blood (not recorded which). The CDR3 sequence: CASRRGQGTNQPQHF. CDR3 DNA: TGTGCCAGCAGACGCGGACAGGGCACCAATCAGCCCCAGCATTTT.